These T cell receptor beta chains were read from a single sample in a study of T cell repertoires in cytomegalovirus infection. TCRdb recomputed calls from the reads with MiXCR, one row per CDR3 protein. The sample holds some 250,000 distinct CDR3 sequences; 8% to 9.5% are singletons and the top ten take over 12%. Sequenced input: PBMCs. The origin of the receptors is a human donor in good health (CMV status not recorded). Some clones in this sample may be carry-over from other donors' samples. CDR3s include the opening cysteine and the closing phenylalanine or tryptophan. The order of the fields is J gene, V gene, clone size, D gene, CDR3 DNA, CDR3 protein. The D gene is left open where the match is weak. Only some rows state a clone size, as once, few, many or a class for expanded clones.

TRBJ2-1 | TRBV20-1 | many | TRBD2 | TGCAGTGCTAGTCTGACTAGCGGGGTCTCCTACAATGAGCAGTTCTTC | CSASLTSGVSYNEQFF
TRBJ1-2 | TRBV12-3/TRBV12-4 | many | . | TGTGCCAGCAGTTTATCGACAGGCTGGGGCTACACCTTC | CASSLSTGWGYTF
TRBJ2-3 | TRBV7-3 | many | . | TGTGCCAGCAGCTTAACCAGGGCACTCACAGATACGCAGTATTTT | CASSLTRALTDTQYF
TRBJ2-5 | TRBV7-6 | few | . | TGTGCTAGCAGCAATGCCCGCGCCCAAGAGACCCAGTACTTC | CASSNARAQETQYF
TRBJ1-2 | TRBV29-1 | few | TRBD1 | TGCAGCGTTGCCAGGGACAGTAATGGCTACACCTTC | CSVARDSNGYTF
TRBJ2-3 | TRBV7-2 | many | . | TGTGCCAGCAGCCGTGAGGGGCGGACTAGCACAGATACGCAGTATTTT | CASSREGRTSTDTQYF
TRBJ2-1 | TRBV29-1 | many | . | TGCAGCGTTGTTAACAATGAGCAGTTCTTC | CSVVNNEQFF
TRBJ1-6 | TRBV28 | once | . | TGTGCCAGCAGTTTATTTGGGGATGAGAATTCACCCCTCCACTTT | CASSLFGDENSPLHF
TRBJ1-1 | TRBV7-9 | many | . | TGTGCCTCTTCCGGGCAGGGTGAGACTGAAGCTTTCTTT | CASSGQGETEAFF
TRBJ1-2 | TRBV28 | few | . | TGTGCCAGCAGCCCTGATCGTGGCTACACCTTC | CASSPDRGYTF
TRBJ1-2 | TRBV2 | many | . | TGTGCCAGCAAGGGGTTCCCTGGTTATGGCTACACCTTC | CASKGFPGYGYTF
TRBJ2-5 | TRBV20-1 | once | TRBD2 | TGCAGTGCTAGAGTGCTAGCGGATACCTCGTACCAAGAGACCCAGTACTTC | CSARVLADTSYQETQYF
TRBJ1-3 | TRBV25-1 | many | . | TGTGCCAGCAGACAGACAGGCTTCTCTGGAAACACCATATATTTT | CASRQTGFSGNTIYF
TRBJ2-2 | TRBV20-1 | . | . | TGCAGTGTCCCAAGGCAGGGTTGGACCGGGGAGCTGTTTTTT | CSVPRQGWTGELFF
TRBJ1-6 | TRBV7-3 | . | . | TGTGCCAGCAGCTTAACTGGGGCCAGGGGTAATTCACCCCTCCACTTT | CASSLTGARGNSPLHF
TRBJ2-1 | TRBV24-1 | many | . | TGTGCCACCAGTGTAGGGACGAACGCTAACAATGAGCAGTTCTTC | CATSVGTNANNEQFF